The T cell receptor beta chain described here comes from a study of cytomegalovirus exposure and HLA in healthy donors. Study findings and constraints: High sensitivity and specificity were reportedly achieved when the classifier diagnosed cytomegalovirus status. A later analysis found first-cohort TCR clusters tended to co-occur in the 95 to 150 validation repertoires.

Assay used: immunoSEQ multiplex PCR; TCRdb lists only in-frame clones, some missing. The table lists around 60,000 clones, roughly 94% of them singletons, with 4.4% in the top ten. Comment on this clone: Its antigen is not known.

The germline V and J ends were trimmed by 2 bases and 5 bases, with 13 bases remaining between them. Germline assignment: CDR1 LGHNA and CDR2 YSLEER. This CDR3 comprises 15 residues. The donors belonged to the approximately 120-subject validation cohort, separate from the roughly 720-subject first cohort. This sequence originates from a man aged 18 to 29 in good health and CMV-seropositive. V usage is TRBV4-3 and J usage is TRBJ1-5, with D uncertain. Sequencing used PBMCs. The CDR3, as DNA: TGCGCCAGCAGCCAAAGTGCAAACAGCTATCAGCCCCAGCATTTT. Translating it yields CASSQSANSYQPQHF.